Listed below are T cell receptor beta chains from one sample, sequenced in a study of blood T cell repertoires in COVID-19. Generated by immunoSEQ multiplex PCR, the TCRdb table keeps only in-frame clones and is missing some. Here the sample spans 200,000 to 300,000 clones, around 85% being singletons. The material sequenced was peripheral blood. The receptors originated from a woman aged 55 to 70 with active or convalescent COVID-19. The CDR3 runs from the conserved cysteine through the conserved F or W. A D gene is named only where the DNA matches it firmly. Some rows mark clone size as missing; the rest say once, few, many or name a class of expanded clone.

-,-,TRBV4-1,TRBJ1-1,TGCGCCAGCAGCCAAGGGGGGTTCGTGGGGACTCCTGAAGCTTTCTTT,CASSQGGFVGTPEAFF
-,TRBD1,TRBV9,TRBJ2-1,TGTGCCAGCAGCGTAAAGGGACAGGGGTATGAGCAGTTCTTC,CASSVKGQGYEQFF
-,-,TRBV19,TRBJ2-1,TGTGCCAGTAGTATAGATCTACAGGGACACAATGAGCAGTTCTTC,CASSIDLQGHNEQFF
once,-,TRBV28,TRBJ2-1,TGTGCCAGCAGGTCAATTCGGGAGCAGTTCTTC,CASRSIREQFF
-,-,TRBV14,TRBJ1-1,TGTGCCAGCAGCGCTTACAGTGGCGCCATGAACACTGAAGCTTTCTTT,CASSAYSGAMNTEAFF
-,TRBD1,TRBV27,TRBJ1-2,TGTGCCAGCAGTCCCGGACAGGGGTATTATGGCTACACCTTC,CASSPGQGYYGYTF
few,TRBD2,TRBV7-3,TRBJ2-3,TGTGCCAGCAGCAACGGGACTACCAGCACAGATACGCAGTATTTT,CASSNGTTSTDTQYF
once,TRBD1,TRBV4-1,TRBJ2-5,TGCGCCAGCAGCCAAGACAGGGGGACCCAAGAGACCCAGTACTTC,CASSQDRGTQETQYF
-,TRBD2,TRBV18,TRBJ2-1,TGTGCCAGCTCACCACAAGAGCGGGGATACAATGAGCAGTTCTTC,CASSPQERGYNEQFF
-,-,TRBV7-9,TRBJ2-1,TGTGCCAGCAGCCCTCGGGGGGCCCCCTACAATGAGCAGTTCTTC,CASSPRGAPYNEQFF
-,-,TRBV10-1,TRBJ2-1,TGCGCCAGCAGTTCCCGGCTGACAGGTTACAATGAGCAGTTCTTC,CASSSRLTGYNEQFF
-,-,TRBV7-9,TRBJ1-6,TGTGCCAGCAGCTTAGTGTCAGTTAATTCACCCCTCCACTTT,CASSLVSVNSPLHF
few,TRBD2,TRBV6-6,TRBJ2-2,TGTGCCAGCACCTCACTAGCGCACACCGGGGAGCTGTTTTTT,CASTSLAHTGELFF
-,-,TRBV5-1,TRBJ2-3,TGCGCCAGCAGCTTGGCGGGGTCCGGATCCGATACGCAGTATTTT,CASSLAGSGSDTQYF
-,-,TRBV5-1,TRBJ1-2,TGCGCCAGCAGCGTGGCTCAGGGAGGGTATGGCTACACCTTC,CASSVAQGGYGYTF
-,TRBD1,TRBV6-1,TRBJ2-7,TGTGCCAGCAGTGAACCTTACAGGGGGCTGTCCTACGAGCAGTACTTC,CASSEPYRGLSYEQYF
-,TRBD2,TRBV4-2,TRBJ2-5,TGTGCCAGCAGCCAAGATTTAGCGGGAGAAGCAAGGGAGACCCAGTACTTC,CASSQDLAGEARETQYF
-,-,TRBV15,TRBJ1-2,TGTGCCACCAGCAGAAACTTCCCCTCCCCCTATGACAGCCTCTATGGCTACACCTTC,CATSRNFPSPYDSLYGYTF
-,TRBD2,TRBV10-2,TRBJ2-3,TGCGCCAGCACCCTCCGGCCCGGGACTAGCGGGTACACAGATACGCAGTATTTT,CASTLRPGTSGYTDTQYF
-,-,TRBV5-6,TRBJ2-3,TGTGCCAGCAGCTTGGTACTTCACGGAGATACGCAGTATTTT,CASSLVLHGDTQYF
-,-,TRBV5-1,TRBJ2-3,TGCGCCAGCAGCTTTTCCGGGAGTGCCACAGATACGCAGTATTTT,CASSFSGSATDTQYF
-,-,TRBV7-2,TRBJ2-7,TGTGCCAGCAGCTTATTCGGAGAGACCAGCGAGCAGTACTTC,CASSLFGETSEQYF
-,TRBD1,TRBV6-6,TRBJ1-5,TGTGCCAGCAGACGACAGGGAAGTGGATATAGCAATCAGCCCCAGCATTTT,CASRRQGSGYSNQPQHF
few,-,TRBV30,TRBJ1-1,TGTGCCTGGAGTGTTCCCCCTCCTGAAGCTTTCTTT,CAWSVPPPEAFF
-,-,TRBV11-2,TRBJ1-5,TGTGCCAGCAGCTTATATCGCAATCAGCCCCAGCATTTT,CASSLYRNQPQHF
few,-,TRBV2,TRBJ2-1,TGTGCCAGCAGTGAGCGGAGCTCCTACAATGAGCAGTTCTTC,CASSERSSYNEQFF
-,-,TRBV11-1,TRBJ2-1,TGTGCCAGCAGCTTAGGTAACAGCCCGATATACAATGAGCAGTTCTTC,CASSLGNSPIYNEQFF
-,-,TRBV3-1/TRBV3-2,TRBJ1-1,TGTGCCAGCAGCCAAGGCACGTCGGGGGGAAGGGTGAACACTGAAGCTTTCTTT,CASSQGTSGGRVNTEAFF
-,TRBD1,TRBV6-5,TRBJ2-3,TGTGCCAGCAGCCGGGACAGGGCAACAGATACGCAGTATTTT,CASSRDRATDTQYF
-,-,TRBV11-3,TRBJ2-1,TGTGCCAGCAGCGTGCGGGACAGAAACAATGAGCAGTTCTTC,CASSVRDRNNEQFF
-,-,TRBV6-6,TRBJ2-3,TGTGCCAGCAGTTGGGGGCCTACAGATACGCAGTATTTT,CASSWGPTDTQYF
-,-,TRBV5-8,TRBJ1-6,TGTGCCAGCAGCTTGGGGACAGCTAATTCACCCCTCCACTTT,CASSLGTANSPLHF
-,-,TRBV3-1/TRBV3-2,TRBJ1-6,TGTGCCAGCAGCCAAGTGGTACTCGCCCCCCTCCACTTT,CASSQVVLAPLHF